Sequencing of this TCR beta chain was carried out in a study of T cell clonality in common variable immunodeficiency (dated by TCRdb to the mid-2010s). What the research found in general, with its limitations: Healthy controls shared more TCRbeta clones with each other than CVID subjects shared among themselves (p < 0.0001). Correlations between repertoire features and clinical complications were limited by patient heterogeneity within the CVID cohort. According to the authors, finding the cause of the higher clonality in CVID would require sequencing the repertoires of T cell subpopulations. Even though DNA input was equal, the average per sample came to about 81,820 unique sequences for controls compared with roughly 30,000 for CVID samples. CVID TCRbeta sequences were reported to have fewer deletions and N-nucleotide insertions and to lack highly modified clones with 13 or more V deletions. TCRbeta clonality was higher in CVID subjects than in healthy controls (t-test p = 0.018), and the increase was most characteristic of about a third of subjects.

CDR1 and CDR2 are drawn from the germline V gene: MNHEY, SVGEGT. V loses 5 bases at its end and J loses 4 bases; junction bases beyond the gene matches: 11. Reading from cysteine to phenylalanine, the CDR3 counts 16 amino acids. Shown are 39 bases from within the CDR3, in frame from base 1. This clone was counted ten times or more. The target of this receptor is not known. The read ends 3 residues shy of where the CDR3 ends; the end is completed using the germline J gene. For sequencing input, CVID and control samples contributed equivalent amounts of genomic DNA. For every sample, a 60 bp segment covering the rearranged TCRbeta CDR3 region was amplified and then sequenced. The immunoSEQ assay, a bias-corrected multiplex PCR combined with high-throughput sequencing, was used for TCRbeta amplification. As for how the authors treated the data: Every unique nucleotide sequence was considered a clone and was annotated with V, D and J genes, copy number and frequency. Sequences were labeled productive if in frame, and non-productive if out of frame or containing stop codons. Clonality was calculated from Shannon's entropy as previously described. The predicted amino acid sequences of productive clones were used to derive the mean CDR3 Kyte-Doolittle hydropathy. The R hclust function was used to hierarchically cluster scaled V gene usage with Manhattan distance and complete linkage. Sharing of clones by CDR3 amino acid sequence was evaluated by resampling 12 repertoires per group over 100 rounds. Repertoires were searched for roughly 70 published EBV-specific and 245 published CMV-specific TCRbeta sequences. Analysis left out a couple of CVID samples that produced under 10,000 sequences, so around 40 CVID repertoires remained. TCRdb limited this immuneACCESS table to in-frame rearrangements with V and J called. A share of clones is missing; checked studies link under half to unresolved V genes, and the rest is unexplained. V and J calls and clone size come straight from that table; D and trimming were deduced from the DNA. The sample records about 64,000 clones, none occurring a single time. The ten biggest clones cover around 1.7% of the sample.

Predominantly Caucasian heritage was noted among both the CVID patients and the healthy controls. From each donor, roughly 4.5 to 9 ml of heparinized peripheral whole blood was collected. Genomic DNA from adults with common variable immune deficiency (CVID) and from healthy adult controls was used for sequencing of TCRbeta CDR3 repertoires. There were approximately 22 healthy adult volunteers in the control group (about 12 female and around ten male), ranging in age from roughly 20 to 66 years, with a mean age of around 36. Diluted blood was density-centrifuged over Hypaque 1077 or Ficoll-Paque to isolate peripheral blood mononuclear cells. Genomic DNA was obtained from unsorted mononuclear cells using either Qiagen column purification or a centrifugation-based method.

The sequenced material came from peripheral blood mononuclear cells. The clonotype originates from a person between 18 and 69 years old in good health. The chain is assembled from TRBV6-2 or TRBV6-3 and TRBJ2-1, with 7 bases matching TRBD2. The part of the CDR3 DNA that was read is TGTGCCAGCAGTCCCTTGCGACTAGCAGGGTACAATGAG. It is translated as CASSPLRLAGYNE. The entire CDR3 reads CASSPLRLAGYNEQFF.